Below are 2 T cell receptor beta chains sequenced from a single sample in a study of blood T cell repertoires in COVID-19. The protocol was immunoSEQ multiplex PCR, while the TCRdb copy is restricted to in-frame clones and leaves out a portion. This table holds over 250,000 clones, about 89% found once. The specimen was PBMCs or T cells enriched from blood (not recorded which). The receptors shown here come from a man aged 35 to 55 who had recovered from COVID-19.

The chain couples TRBV5-1 to TRBJ2-6, with 10 bases matching TRBD1. With V trimmed by 4 bases and J by 2 bases, 6 bases remained unmatched. The CDR3 is 17 amino acids. Germline V lookup: CDR1 SGHRS, CDR2 YFSETQ. The CDR3 protein is CASSATGGGPGANVLTF. DNA for the CDR3: TGCGCCAGCAGCGCGACAGGGGGCGGGCCTGGGGCCAACGTCCTGACTTTC.

This clone showed up just a few times. V and J are TRBV18 and TRBJ2-5; weak D call: TRBD2 (6 bases). CDR3 size: 14 residues. The germline V and J ends were trimmed by 2 bases and 4 bases, with 11 bases remaining between them. Per germline, CDR1 KGHSH and CDR2 LQKENI. The CDR3 loop is CASSPSGVGETQYF. For the CDR3, the DNA is TGTGCCAGCTCACCATCGGGGGTTGGAGAGACCCAGTACTTC.